This T cell receptor (beta chain) is from a study of control samples from healthy donors and cancer patients. Germline CDR1 is LNHDA and CDR2 is SQIVND (reference sequence). V was shortened by 7 bases and J by 7 bases, with 7 bases between the two germline ends. This CDR3 region has 11 residues. This clone was picked up a small number of times. Sequencing was performed with immunoSEQ multiplex PCR; in TCRdb, only in-frame clones are kept and a portion is missing. The sample yields some 140,000 clones, 92% seen once. The gene calls are TRBV19 and TRBJ2-2, with D hard to call. The clonotype originates from a young man in good health. Sequenced sample: blood. The chain's CDR3 is CASTPGGELFF. The CDR3 DNA reads TGTGCCAGTACCCCTGGCGGGGAGCTGTTTTTT.